This record looks at one T cell receptor (beta chain) sequence and its context. The data belong to a study of blood T cell repertoires in COVID-19. Study information: From the United States, Italy and Spain came samples of acute and convalescent COVID-19. In each case, the material was cDNA or gDNA derived from T cells, B-cell-depleted T cells, or PBMCs.

The CDR3 has 16 amino acids. V lost 0 bases, J lost 7 bases, and 16 bases lay in between. CDR1 is SGHAT, CDR2 FQNNGV, per germline. Authors' methods: Amplification with reference gene primers provided the estimates of nucleated cell counts. Using immunoSEQ multiplex PCR, the repertoire was profiled, and TCRdb retains in-frame clones only, with some absent. The V and J calls and the clone size are those of that table, but D and trimming were determined from the DNA. The data contain 200,000 or so clones, 80% to 90% of them singletons. V and J are TRBV11-2 and TRBJ2-1, with no clear D. This sequence was found in a man between 45 and 60 years old who had recovered from COVID-19. Material: peripheral blood. The CDR3 here is CASSLDSRSLANEQFF. In DNA, the CDR3 is TGTGCCAGCAGCTTAGATAGTCGCAGCTTAGCTAATGAGCAGTTCTTC.